These 27 T cell receptor beta chains share one sample of origin, sequenced in a study of cytomegalovirus exposure and HLA in healthy donors. Both 60 Vbeta primers and 13 Jbeta primers went into the PCR. The method was immunoSEQ multiplex PCR; TCRdb's version includes in-frame clones alone and lacks a portion of them. The sample shows around 74,000 clones, 79% of them seen only once. The sample was PBMCs. The source is a man aged 25-45 years in good health and CMV-seronegative.

This chain joins TRBV30 and TRBJ1-5; D unresolved. V lost 0 bases and J 6 bases, leaving 18 bases between the germline ends. Germline CDR1 GTSNPN, CDR2 SVGIG (reference sequence). The CDR3 contains 16 residues. For the CDR3, the DNA is TGTGCCTGGAGTGTCGACCGGGGTCTCATCAGTCAGCCCCAGCATTTT. Translated: CAWSVDRGLISQPQHF.

V gene TRBV21-1 combines with J gene TRBJ1-4; the D segment call TRBD1 is taken from the table without a DNA check. TRBV21-1 constitutes a pseudogene. The CDR3 consists of 13 residues. DNA of the CDR3: TGTGCCAGCAGCAAAGGACAGGGTGAAAAACTGTTTTTT. Its translation: CASSKGQGEKLFF.

At least ten counts were recorded for this clone. J is TRBJ1-4 and V is TRBV30; D uncertain. The CDR3 sequence is 12 residues long. CDR1 and CDR2 from the germline V gene are GTSNPN and SVGIG (reference sequence). V lost 2 bases and J 8 bases, leaving 9 bases between the germline ends. The CDR3 loop reads CAWSLAVEKLFF. In nucleotides, the CDR3 is TGTGCCTGGAGTCTTGCGGTGGAAAAACTGTTTTTT.

The chain employs TRBV27 and TRBJ2-7, with D tentatively TRBD2 (7 bases). Trimming removed 4 bases at V and 6 bases at J, with 19 bases between. This CDR3 comprises 15 residues. Germline values: CDR1 MNHEY, CDR2 SMNVEV (reference sequence). CDR3 DNA: TGTGCCAGCAGTTCAAGGGCGGTGGGAGGGGGCGAGCAGTACTTC. The encoded protein is CASSSRAVGGGEQYF.

The rearrangement links TRBV28 to TRBJ2-7, with 12 positions matching TRBD2. Germline CDR1 and CDR2: MDHEN and SYDVKM. V lost 10 bases and J lost 2; bases outside the gene matches: 12. This CDR3 region has 16 residues. CDR3 residues: CATHGTSGQGAYEQYF. The CDR3 DNA is TGTGCCACTCACGGGACTAGCGGGCAAGGAGCCTACGAGCAGTACTTC.

J is TRBJ1-5 and V is TRBV28, with D possibly TRBD1 on 6 matching bases. The CDR3 runs to 14 residues. CDR1 MDHEN and CDR2 SYDVKM come from the germline V gene. With 6 bases removed from V and 7 bases from J, the gap between germline ends came to 16 bases. The chain's CDR3 is CASRDGGARQPQHF. CDR3 DNA sequence: TGTGCCAGCAGAGACGGGGGGGCCCGGCAGCCCCAGCATTTT.

The rearrangement uses TRBV28 and TRBJ2-3, with D perhaps TRBD2 (7 bases). The CDR3 is 15 residues long. Looked up from germline, CDR1 is MDHEN and CDR2 is SYDVKM. V lost 8 bases and J lost 5, with 20 bases in between. The CDR3 here is CASEGGGAFGDTQYF. The CDR3 DNA reads as TGTGCCAGCGAGGGTGGGGGGGCCTTCGGAGATACGCAGTATTTT.

The chain employs TRBV18 and TRBJ1-4; D is unresolved. CDR1 is KGHSH and CDR2 is LQKENI in the germline V gene. The CDR3 consists of 16 residues. Between the trimmed V and J ends, which lost 1 base and 3 bases, there was a span of 12 bases. CDR3 bases: TGTGCCAGCTCACCACGAAAGACACCGTCTAATGAAAAACTGTTTTTT. Protein sequence: CASSPRKTPSNEKLFF. Full variable domain (remainder filled in from reference TRBV18 and TRBJ1-4): NAGVMQNPRHLVRRRGQEARLRCSPMKGHSHVYWYRQLPEEGLKFMVYLQKENIIDESGMPKERFSAEFPKEGPSILRIQQVVRGDSAAYFCASSPRKTPSNEKLFFGSGTQLSVL.

The chain couples TRBV6-6 to TRBJ2-3, with 7 bases identical to TRBD1. This CDR3 is built from 16 residues. CDR1 MNHNY and CDR2 SVGAGI come from the germline V gene (reference sequence). Trimming removed 2 bases from V and 0 bases from J; junction bases left unmatched: 5. CDR3 in DNA: TGTGCCAGCAGTTACCCTGACAGGGCCAGCACAGATACGCAGTATTTT. This sequence encodes CASSYPDRASTDTQYF.

The count of this clone is one. The chain links TRBV6-5 to TRBJ2-2, with 11 nucleotides matching TRBD2. CDR3 length: 15 residues. The germline V gene has CDR1 MNHEY and CDR2 SVGAGI. Trimming at V came to 5 bases and at J to 6 bases, leaving 5 bases not matched to a gene. CDR3 DNA: TGTGCCAGCAGTCTACTAGCGGGAGACTCCGGGGAGCTGTTTTTT. It is translated as CASSLLAGDSGELFF.

The chain links TRBV19 to TRBJ2-3, with D perhaps matching TRBD1 (5 bases). V was trimmed by 3 bases and J by 1 base, leaving 14 bases between them. This CDR3 has 16 amino acids. CDR1 LNHDA and CDR2 SQIVND come from the germline V gene (reference sequence). CDR3 bases: TGTGCCAGTAGTATCGGACACCTTACTGGCACAGATACGCAGTATTTT. It is translated as CASSIGHLTGTDTQYF.

The chain joins TRBV7-2 to TRBJ2-7; 7 bases map to TRBD2. The CDR3 is made up of 15 amino acids. Trimming removed 1 base from V and 6 bases from J; junction bases left unmatched: 9. CDR1 and CDR2 from the germline V gene are SGHTA and FQGNSA. The chain's CDR3 is CASSLVVGGLGEQYF. CDR3 bases: TGTGCCAGCAGCTTAGTGGTGGGGGGGTTAGGCGAGCAGTACTTC.

J is TRBJ1-4 and V is TRBV5-1; TRBD1 matches at 8 bases. After removal of 3 bases from V and 7 bases from J, the junction contained 8 bases not matched to a gene. There are 15 residues in the CDR3. Germline V gene data show CDR1 as SGHRS and CDR2 as YFSETQ. CDR3 protein: CASSSPGQAGEKLFF. The CDR3 region has the DNA TGCGCCAGCAGCTCGCCGGGACAGGCCGGTGAAAAACTGTTTTTT.

The rearrangement uses TRBV5-1 and TRBJ1-1; D not resolved. The CDR3 is made up of 13 amino acids. Germline assignment: CDR1 SGHRS and CDR2 YFSETQ. V shed 2 bases and J shed 1 base, with 6 bases lying between them. The CDR3 protein is CASSLNTNTEAFF. In DNA, the CDR3 is TGCGCCAGCAGCTTAAACACGAACACTGAAGCTTTCTTT.

The chain's CDR3 is CASSQDPREGEKLFF. CDR3 in DNA: TGCGCCAGCAGCCAAGATCCCCGGGAGGGTGAAAAACTGTTTTTT. The gene calls are TRBV4-3 and TRBJ1-4; the D is unclear. The CDR3 consists of 15 residues. Per germline, CDR1 LGHNA and CDR2 YSLEER. Trimming took off 0 bases at V and 7 bases at J, with 12 bases between the two ends.

The gene calls are TRBV15 and TRBJ2-5; possible D gene TRBD1, 6 bases. V was shortened by 5 bases and J by 4 bases, with 14 bases between the two germline ends. Germline CDR1 and CDR2: LNHNV and YYDKDF (reference sequence). The CDR3 has 14 amino acids. The CDR3 here is CATSLRGGGETQYF. The DNA of the CDR3 is TGTGCCACCAGCCTCCGAGGGGGTGGAGAGACCCAGTACTTC.

The chain couples TRBV7-9 to TRBJ2-5, with 7 bases that match TRBD2. Germline loops: CDR1 SEHNR, CDR2 FQNEAQ (reference sequence). The CDR3 consists of 16 residues. Unmatched junction bases numbered 6, after V lost 1 base and J lost 1 base. CDR3 sequence: CASSLEIAGLQETQYF. CDR3 DNA: TGTGCCAGCAGCTTAGAAATAGCGGGTCTCCAAGAGACCCAGTACTTC.

The rearrangement joins TRBV5-4 to TRBJ1-1, with 10 bases matching TRBD1. The trim removed 6 bases at V and 8 bases at J, leaving 7 bases unmatched. Germline V gives CDR1 SGHNT, CDR2 YYREEE (reference sequence). This CDR3 has 13 amino acids. CDR3 DNA sequence: TGTGCCAGCACCCCGGACAGGGGGGACGAAGCTTTCTTT. It specifies CASTPDRGDEAFF.

The V and J genes are TRBV19 and TRBJ1-3; a possible D gene is TRBD1 (5 bases). The CDR3 is 14 residues long. CDR1 is LNHDA, CDR2 SQIVND, per germline (reference sequence). With 6 bases removed from V and 2 bases from J, the gap between germline ends came to 11 bases. In nucleotides, the CDR3 is TGTGCCAGTAGCAGGGTTGGAACTGGAAACACCATATATTTT. This encodes CASSRVGTGNTIYF. Drawing the rest from reference TRBV19 and TRBJ1-3, the complete variable domain is DGGITQSPKYLFRKEGQNVTLSCEQNLNHDAMYWYRQDPGQGLRLIYYSQIVNDFQKGDIAEGYSVSREKKESFPLTVTSAQKNPTAFYLCASSRVGTGNTIYFGEGSWLTVV.

V gene TRBV4-1 combines with J gene TRBJ2-1; D may be TRBD2 (5 bases). Per the germline V gene, CDR1 is MGHRA and CDR2 is YSYEKL. The CDR3 extends over 16 amino acids. Trimming took off 1 base at V and 7 bases at J, with 17 bases between the two ends. CDR3 sequence (DNA): TGCGCCAGCAGCCAAGGTCAGAGGGAAATTGCTAATGAGCAGTTCTTC. This sequence encodes CASSQGQREIANEQFF.

This clone has only one observation. The CDR3 DNA sequence: TGTGCCAGCAGTGAGACCCAGCGGGGGGGCCCTACGCAGTATTTT. Translating gives CASSETQRGGPTQYF. This rearrangement joins TRBV2 to TRBJ2-3; 10 nucleotides match TRBD2. The V and J ends lost 3 bases and 8 bases, in that order; junction bases with no gene match: 8. This CDR3 region has 15 residues. The germline gives CDR1 SNHLY, CDR2 FYNNEI.

The CDR3 sequence: CASSYSGTGNYGYTF. In DNA, the CDR3 is TGTGCCAGCAGTTACTCCGGGACAGGGAACTATGGCTACACCTTC. The J gene is TRBJ1-2, the V gene TRBV6-5; 9 bases map to TRBD1. Germline V gives CDR1 MNHEY, CDR2 SVGAGI. Trimming cost V 0 bases and J 2 bases; bases outside gene matches: 1. The CDR3 contains 15 residues.

This clone has only one observation. The CDR3 protein is CASSLEVPQFLFF. CDR3 coding DNA: TGTGCCAGCAGCCTTGAGGTCCCTCAGTTTTTGTTCTTC. The gene calls are TRBV7-9 and TRBJ2-1; D gene unclear. Germline CDR1 is SEHNR and CDR2 is FQNEAQ (reference sequence). The V and J ends lost 5 bases and 15 bases respectively, with 20 bases between them. The CDR3 length is 13 residues.

The chain recombines TRBV7-2 with TRBJ2-1, with 7 bases fitting TRBD1. This CDR3 is 15 amino acids long. The germline CDR1 and CDR2 sequences are SGHTA and FQGNSA. After removal of 1 base from V and 6 bases from J, the junction contained 6 bases not matched to a gene. This CDR3 is CASSLEGATGNEQFF. The CDR3, as DNA: TGTGCCAGCAGCTTAGAGGGGGCGACAGGCAATGAGCAGTTCTTC.

This rearrangement joins TRBV7-6 to TRBJ2-1, with D perhaps TRBD2 (7 bases). CDR3 length: 15 amino acids. Trimming took 5 bases from V and 4 from J, leaving 15 bases between them. The germline gives CDR1 SGHVS, CDR2 FNYEAQ. CDR3 region: CASSQAGQSYNEQFF. CDR3 DNA: TGTGCCAGCAGCCAAGCGGGACAAAGTTACAATGAGCAGTTCTTC.

This clone came up a few times. The V call is TRBV10-3, the J call TRBJ2-7, with 10 bases that match TRBD1. J gave up 5 bases and V 2 bases, and 6 bases lay outside the gene matches. Germline lookup yields CDR1 ENHRY and CDR2 SYGVKD. There are 15 residues in the CDR3. CDR3 DNA: TGTGCCATCAGTGAGACAGGACAGGGGGACAACGAGCAGTACTTC. The encoded protein is CAISETGQGDNEQYF.

CDR3 in DNA: TGTGCCAGCTCACCACCGTCCGGGTCCAAGGCTTTCTTT. Translating gives CASSPPSGSKAFF. The chain employs TRBV18 and TRBJ1-1; D not resolved. The V end lost 0 bases, the J end lost 11 bases, and 13 bases lay between the germline ends. Germline CDR1 reads KGHSH; CDR2 reads LQKENI. The CDR3 extends over 13 amino acids.